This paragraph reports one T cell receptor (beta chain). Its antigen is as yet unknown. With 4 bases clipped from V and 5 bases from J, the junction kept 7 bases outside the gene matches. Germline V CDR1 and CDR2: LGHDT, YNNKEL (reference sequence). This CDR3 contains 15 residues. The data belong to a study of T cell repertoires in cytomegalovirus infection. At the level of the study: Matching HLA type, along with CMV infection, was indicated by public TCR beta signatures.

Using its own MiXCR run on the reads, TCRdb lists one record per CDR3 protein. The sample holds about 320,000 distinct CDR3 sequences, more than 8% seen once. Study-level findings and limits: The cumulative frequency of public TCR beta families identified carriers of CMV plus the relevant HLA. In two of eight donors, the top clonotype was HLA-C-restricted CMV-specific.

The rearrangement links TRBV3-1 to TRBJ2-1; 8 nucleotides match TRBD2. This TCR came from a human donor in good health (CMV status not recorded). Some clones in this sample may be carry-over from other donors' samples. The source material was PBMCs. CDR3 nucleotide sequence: TGTGCCAGCAGCCCCCCGGGGGGGGCCAACAATGAGCAGTTCTTC. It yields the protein CASSPPGGANNEQFF.